This TCR beta chain is from a study of blood T cells in healthy people across ages. The second PCR ran about 6 to 12 cycles with a sample-barcoded 5' primer and J-beta primers. One entry per CDR3 protein, called by TCRdb with MiXCR from the 5' RACE reads. The sample has 870,000 or so distinct CDR3 sequences, about 28% seen once. This CDR3 comprises 18 residues. The germline CDR1 and CDR2 sequences are SGHTA and FQGNSA. The junction had 7 bases not matched to a gene; V was cut back by 3 bases and J by 4 bases. This clonotype was seen at least ten times. This chain uses TRBV7-2 with TRBJ2-1; TRBD2 aligns across 15 bases. The clonotype was recovered from an elderly woman in good health. The sequenced material came from blood. This chain's CDR3 is CASSFPGTSGGFYNEQFF. The CDR3 DNA reads as TGTGCCAGCAGCTTTCCCGGGACTAGCGGGGGGTTTTACAATGAGCAGTTCTTC.